The 10 T cell receptor beta chains presented below share a single source sample, sequenced in a study of T cell changes during pregnancy in multiple sclerosis (dated by TCRdb to between 2017 and 2020). Libraries were constructed by the immunoSEQ multiplex PCR assay. Sourced from immuneACCESS, this table was stored by TCRdb with only in-frame sequences that have V and J called. A share of the clones is absent; for the studies checked, an unresolved V gene accounts for under half, and the remainder has no known explanation. The sample table holds more than 20,000 clones, of which 90% were seen once. The ten most abundant clones make up just under 9.5% of the sample. The source was CD8+ T cells from peripheral blood mononuclear cells, collected in the third trimester of pregnancy. The receptors were sampled from a female donor in good health, enrolled as a control in a pregnancy study.

V gene TRBV29-1 combines with J gene TRBJ2-1; D possibly corresponds to TRBD2 (6 bases). CDR1 SQVTM and CDR2 ANQGSEA come from the germline V gene. CDR3 length equals 16 residues. V lost 0 bases and J lost 0, with 12 bases in between. The CDR3 spells CSVEDPAGYSYNEQFF. CDR3 in DNA: TGCAGCGTTGAAGACCCAGCGGGCTACTCCTACAATGAGCAGTTCTTC.

V gene TRBV28 combines with J gene TRBJ2-7, with D unclear. The germline V gene encodes CDR1 MDHEN and CDR2 SYDVKM. This CDR3 has 14 amino acids. Trimming pared 5 bases from V and 2 bases from J, leaving 13 bases between. For the CDR3, the DNA is TGTGCCAGCAGTATAACCGGAGAAGCCTACGAGCAGTACTTC. It specifies CASSITGEAYEQYF.

The V gene is TRBV27, the J gene TRBJ1-1; D unresolved. The CDR3 is 14 residues long. CDR1 is MNHEY and CDR2 is SMNVEV in the germline V gene (reference sequence). V was cut by 5 bases and J by 0 bases, with 10 bases left in between. The CDR3: CASSQPGMNTEAFF. As DNA, the CDR3 is TGTGCCAGCAGTCAACCGGGGATGAACACTGAAGCTTTCTTT.

V usage is TRBV5-6 and J usage is TRBJ1-5; 9 nucleotides agree with TRBD1. V dropped 4 bases and J dropped 2; count of bases not matched to a gene: 4. Germline-derived CDR1 and CDR2 are SGHDT and YYEEEE. CDR3 length: 15 amino acids. CDR3 sequence: CASSVGDRGNQPQHF. The DNA for the CDR3 is TGTGCCAGCAGCGTGGGGGACAGGGGCAATCAGCCCCAGCATTTT.

The chain links TRBV6-1 to TRBJ1-6, with D unclear. Trimming shortened V by 4 bases and J by 11 bases, and 15 bases separated the two germline ends. The CDR3 sequence is 14 residues long. In germline, CDR1 is MNHNS, CDR2 SASEGT. As DNA, the CDR3 is TGTGCCAGCAGTGCGGGGAGCTCGGAAACACCCCTCCACTTT. Translation gives CASSAGSSETPLHF.

The chain has TRBV27 and TRBJ1-5, with a weak D call TRBD1 (5 bases). V lost 2 bases and J lost 2, with 7 bases in between. The CDR3 has 14 amino acids. Germline CDR1 reads MNHEY; CDR2 reads SMNVEV (reference sequence). CDR3 coding DNA: TGTGCCAGCAGTTTACGGGGGGGCAATCAGCCCCAGCATTTT. Its translation is CASSLRGGNQPQHF.

The chain recombines TRBV19 with TRBJ1-1, with 8 positions matching TRBD1. This CDR3 has 14 amino acids. Per germline, CDR1 LNHDA and CDR2 SQIVND (reference sequence). The trim removed 6 bases at V and 4 bases at J, leaving 7 bases unmatched. Written as DNA, the CDR3 is TGTGCCAGTAGGTACAGGGGGGCCGGCACTGAAGCTTTCTTT. It encodes CASRYRGAGTEAFF.

The chain uses TRBV6-6 and TRBJ2-3, with a tentative D call TRBD1 (6 bases). V was pared by 4 bases and J by 4 bases, with 12 bases between. The CDR3 covers 14 residues. Germline V gives CDR1 MNHNY, CDR2 SVGAGI (reference sequence). This CDR3 reads CASSFNREPDTQYF. Written as DNA, the CDR3 is TGTGCCAGCAGTTTTAACAGGGAGCCAGATACGCAGTATTTT.

The V and J genes are TRBV5-5 and TRBJ2-7, with a possible D match to TRBD2 (5 bases). The V end lost 5 bases, the J end lost 2 bases, and 17 bases lay between the germline ends. Germline loops: CDR1 SGHKS, CDR2 YYEKEE (reference sequence). The CDR3 extends over 15 amino acids. The CDR3 is CASSRGELTPYEQYF. CDR3 sequence (DNA): TGTGCCAGCAGTCGGGGTGAACTCACCCCCTACGAGCAGTACTTC.

The rearrangement uses TRBV7-9 and TRBJ2-7; D unclear. Per the germline V gene, CDR1 is SEHNR and CDR2 is FQNEAQ (reference sequence). The V and J ends lost 3 bases and 0 bases respectively, with 3 bases between them. This CDR3 has 12 amino acids. CDR3 protein: CASSLSSYEQYF. The CDR3 nucleotides are TGTGCCAGCAGCTTGAGCTCCTACGAGCAGTACTTC.